This record looks at one T cell receptor (beta chain) sequence and its context. The antigen remains undetermined. V shed 7 bases and J shed 5 bases, with 18 bases lying between them. The CDR3 sequence is 14 residues long. Germline CDR1 is MNHNS and CDR2 is SASEGT. Clones were sequenced by immunoSEQ multiplex PCR, and TCRdb holds only the in-frame ones, with some missing. The sample has roughly 2,500,000 clones, 80% to 95% seen once. The sample comes from a study of shared clonotypes between healthy human individuals. General study points: Naive CD4 clonotype sharing across four donors was 4% to 5.5%.

Donors were healthy HIV-negative adults without recent acute infections or vaccinations. The split of CD4+ cells yielded CD45RA+ naive and CD45RA-negative memory subsets. This clonotype was sampled from a man between 18 and 29 years old in good health. Some clones in this sample may be carry-over from other donors' samples. Sequences were obtained from naive CD4+ T cells from PBMCs. The subset: CD45RA+ positively selected. The rearrangement uses TRBV6-1 and TRBJ2-7; tentatively, D is TRBD2 (5 bases). The CDR3: CASTKELGRDEQYF. The CDR3 region has the DNA TGTGCCAGCACCAAGGAATTGGGGAGAGACGAGCAGTACTTC.